The 27 T cell receptor beta chains in this list originate from one sample, sequenced in a study of cytomegalovirus exposure and HLA in healthy donors. The PCR ran on 60 Vbeta and 13 Jbeta primers. Measured with immunoSEQ multiplex PCR; TCRdb has only the in-frame clones, and not every one. This sample has about 110,000 clones, with approximately 82% found just once. The sample consisted of PBMCs. The receptors here all came from a man aged 25 to 40 in good health and CMV-seropositive.

This chain joins TRBV15 and TRBJ1-1; possibly TRBD1 for D (6 bases). The V gene lost 5 bases and the J gene lost 3 bases, with 13 bases spanning the gap. The CDR3 sequence is 14 residues long. CDR1 and CDR2 (germline): LNHNV, YYDKDF (reference sequence). In DNA form, the CDR3 reads TGTGCCACCAGCCCTCAGGGGCGAGACACTGAAGCTTTCTTT. Encoded protein: CATSPQGRDTEAFF.

The rearrangement uses TRBV19 and TRBJ2-7, with TRBD1 matching over 8 bases. CDR1 is LNHDA, CDR2 SQIVND, per germline (reference sequence). The V and J ends lost 10 bases and 2 bases, in that order; junction bases with no gene match: 10. This CDR3 is built from 14 residues. CDR3 coding DNA: TGTGCCACCACCGCCGGGACAGGAGCCTACGAGCAGTACTTC. As protein: CATTAGTGAYEQYF.

The table lists this clone with a count of one. The chain carries TRBV7-8 and TRBJ2-1; TRBD2 aligns across 10 bases. Trimming at V came to 4 bases and at J to 5 bases, leaving 11 bases not matched to a gene. CDR1 is SGHVS, CDR2 FQNEAQ, per germline. This CDR3 has 17 amino acids. CDR3 DNA sequence: TGTGCCAGCAGCTCCTATACTAGCGGGGTACTGCACAATGAGCAGTTCTTC. This gives the protein CASSSYTSGVLHNEQFF.

This chain joins TRBV5-8 and TRBJ2-5; D possibly corresponds to TRBD2 (6 bases). Germline-derived CDR1 and CDR2 are SGHTS and YDEGEE. The CDR3 is made up of 15 amino acids. The ends were cut back, 6 bases at V and 4 bases at J, with 19 bases in the middle. CDR3 sequence: CASNPTGGLGETQYF. The CDR3 region has the DNA TGTGCCAGCAATCCTACCGGGGGTTTGGGAGAGACCCAGTACTTC.

The chain couples TRBV7-9 to TRBJ2-7; maybe TRBD1 (6 bases). Trimming removed 5 bases at V and 7 bases at J, with 9 bases between. The CDR3 loop spans 11 amino acids. Germline V CDR1 and CDR2: SEHNR, FQNEAQ (reference sequence). The CDR3 region is CASSTDREQYF. DNA for the CDR3: TGTGCCAGCAGCACCGACAGGGAGCAGTACTTC.

V is TRBV5-1 and J is TRBJ2-2, with TRBD2 identical over 8 bases. V lost 6 bases, J lost 2 bases, and 3 bases stayed unmatched. This CDR3 has 14 residues. Germline V gives CDR1 SGHRS, CDR2 YFSETQ. In nucleotides, the CDR3 is TGCGCCAGCAAGGCGGGGGGCAACACCGGGGAGCTGTTTTTT. This codes for CASKAGGNTGELFF.

The chain couples TRBV5-6 to TRBJ2-7, with a tentative D call TRBD2 (6 bases). Trimming took 4 bases from V and 4 from J, leaving 15 bases between them. The CDR3 has 14 residues. The germline CDR1 and CDR2 sequences are SGHDT and YYEEEE. The CDR3 coding sequence is TGTGCCAGCAGCCTGGAGGGTGACAGTTACGAGCAGTACTTC. It codes for CASSLEGDSYEQYF.

The chain combines TRBV19 with TRBJ1-5, with 10 bases fitting TRBD1. CDR1 is LNHDA, CDR2 SQIVND, per germline (reference sequence). The CDR3 spans 14 residues. V shed 10 bases, J shed 2 bases, and the junction held 5 bases outside the gene matches. This chain's CDR3 is CATTGTGGNQPQHF. The CDR3 region has the DNA TGTGCCACAACCGGGACAGGGGGCAATCAGCCCCAGCATTTT.

In its sample, this clone was seen a few times. CDR3 loop: CASSRSAGTPSEGYTF. CDR3 in DNA: TGTGCCAGCAGCCGCTCCGCCGGGACACCCTCGGAGGGCTACACCTTC. The chain has TRBV7-2 and TRBJ1-2; D may be TRBD1 (6 bases). This CDR3 has 16 residues. The V end was cut by 5 bases, the J end by 8 bases, with 24 bases between. Germline V gene sequence: CDR1 SGHTA, CDR2 FQGNSA.

In nucleotides, the CDR3 is TGTGCCAGCAGCAAAAGGAAGGAGAGAGTGGAGACCCAGTACTTC. Protein: CASSKRKERVETQYF. The chain links TRBV21-1 to TRBJ2-5; the table's D call, TRBD2, was not checked against the DNA. TRBV21-1 is classified as a pseudogene. This CDR3 region has 15 residues.

The rearrangement links TRBV29-1 to TRBJ1-3; the D is unclear. The CDR3 runs 16 residues. In germline, CDR1 is SQVTM, CDR2 ANQGSEA. The germline V and J ends were trimmed by 5 bases and 1 base, with 18 bases remaining between them. CDR3 loop: CSVLAPVTGSGNTIYF. Here the CDR3 DNA reads TGCAGCGTTCTTGCGCCCGTCACGGGGTCTGGAAACACCATATATTTT.

The chain uses TRBV6-5 and TRBJ1-2; tentatively, D is TRBD1 (6 bases). Trimming removed 2 bases from V and 3 bases from J, with 10 bases in between. Germline V gene sequence: CDR1 MNHEY, CDR2 SVGAGI. The CDR3 spans 14 residues. The CDR3 region is CASSYGPGDYGYTF. DNA of the CDR3: TGTGCCAGCAGTTACGGCCCAGGGGACTATGGCTACACCTTC.

This clone was found a few times. V and J are TRBV29-1 and TRBJ2-7, with a weak D call TRBD1 (6 bases). The V and J ends lost 7 bases and 7 bases respectively, with 14 bases between them. CDR3 size: 11 residues. CDR1 SQVTM and CDR2 ANQGSEA come from the germline V gene. CDR3 region: CSDTGWREQYF. The CDR3 DNA follows: TGCAGCGATACAGGGTGGAGAGAGCAGTACTTC.

This clone occurred a few times. V gene TRBV9 combines with J gene TRBJ1-2; a weak D match, TRBD1 (5 bases). CDR1 and CDR2 from the germline V gene are SGDLS and YYNGEE. The ends were cut back, 1 base at V and 6 bases at J, with 7 bases in the middle. The CDR3 loop spans 12 amino acids. The CDR3 DNA sequence: TGTGCCAGCAGCGTACAGGGCGATGGCTACACCTTC. This encodes CASSVQGDGYTF.

This chain uses TRBV15 with TRBJ2-7; the match to TRBD1 covers 9 bases. Germline-derived CDR1 and CDR2 are LNHNV and YYDKDF (reference sequence). V shed 5 bases, J shed 2 bases, and the junction held 10 bases outside the gene matches. The length of the CDR3 is 16 residues. As DNA, the CDR3 is TGTGCCACCAGCGGCGATGGGACAGGGTTCACCTACGAGCAGTACTTC. It codes for CATSGDGTGFTYEQYF.

The V call is TRBV11-2, the J call TRBJ2-1; perhaps TRBD2 as D (5 bases). This CDR3 comprises 13 residues. Trimming took 4 bases from V and 7 from J, leaving 11 bases between them. Germline values: CDR1 SGHAT, CDR2 FQNNGV. DNA for the CDR3: TGTGCCAGCAGCTCAGGACGGACTAATGAGCAGTTCTTC. Protein product: CASSSGRTNEQFF.

This clone was counted a few times. The rearrangement uses TRBV7-2 and TRBJ2-7, with D perhaps TRBD2 (5 bases). The V end was cut by 4 bases, the J end by 1 base, with 8 bases between. The CDR3 is made up of 13 amino acids. Germline loops: CDR1 SGHTA, CDR2 FQGNSA. For the CDR3, the DNA is TGTGCCAGCAGCTCCCGGGGTTCCTACGAGCAGTACTTC. This codes for CASSSRGSYEQYF.

This clone has a single count. The V call is TRBV10-2, the J call TRBJ1-1; D is perhaps TRBD1 (5 bases). Germline assignment: CDR1 WSHSY and CDR2 SAAADI. V was shortened by 3 bases and J by 10 bases, with 12 bases between the two germline ends. This CDR3 region has 12 residues. The CDR3, as DNA: TGCGCCAGCAGTGACGCAGGGTTGAGAGCTTTCTTT. Protein sequence: CASSDAGLRAFF.

To note about this clone: The junction does not match germline at one end; this may be a read error. The chain links TRBV5-6 to TRBJ1-6, with D unclear. The germline V gene has CDR1 SGHDT and CDR2 YYEEEE. CDR3 length equals 17 residues. CDR3 in DNA: TGTGCCAGCAGCTTGGTCGCACCCGGGCGATCGGGAATTTTTCCCCTCTTT. This gives the protein CASSLVAPGRSGIFPLF.

This chain links TRBV7-9 with TRBJ1-2; 7 nucleotides align to TRBD1. The germline gives CDR1 SEHNR, CDR2 FQNEAQ (reference sequence). This CDR3 has 15 residues. Unmatched junction bases numbered 9, after V lost 4 bases and J lost 4 bases. CDR3 in amino acids: CASSWVHRGSYGYTF. The CDR3 nucleotides are TGTGCCAGCAGCTGGGTTCACAGGGGAAGCTATGGCTACACCTTC.

This chain uses TRBV5-8 with TRBJ1-1, with a weak D call TRBD1 (5 bases). The V end lost 4 bases, the J end lost 0 bases, and 19 bases lay between the germline ends. The CDR3 runs to 17 residues. Germline CDR1 and CDR2: SGHTS and YDEGEE. The CDR3 spells CASSGGFLDKMNTEAFF. Here the CDR3 DNA reads TGTGCCAGCAGCGGGGGGTTCCTTGACAAAATGAACACTGAAGCTTTCTTT.

CDR3 sequence: CASGPWDRGKETQYF. CDR3 nucleotide sequence: TGTGCCAGCGGGCCATGGGACAGGGGAAAGGAGACCCAGTACTTC. This chain uses TRBV6-1 with TRBJ2-5, with 10 bases lining up with TRBD1. The CDR3 has 15 amino acids. CDR1 is MNHNS, CDR2 SASEGT, per germline. Trimming cost V 8 bases and J 5 bases; bases outside gene matches: 11.

This CDR3 reads CASSQDHNAYEQYF. For the CDR3, the DNA is TGTGCCAGCAGCCAAGACCACAACGCCTACGAGCAGTACTTC. V usage is TRBV14 and J usage is TRBJ2-7, with D hard to call. V lost 0 bases to trimming and J lost 2 bases, with 8 bases between them. CDR1 and CDR2 (germline): SGHDN, FVKESK. This CDR3 is built from 14 residues.

This chain uses TRBV7-8 with TRBJ2-7; D ambiguous. This CDR3 region has 16 residues. V dropped 6 bases and J dropped 0 bases, with 18 bases sitting between them. The germline CDR1 and CDR2 sequences are SGHVS and FQNEAQ. Written as DNA, the CDR3 is TGTGCCAGCAGTCCCAGGCTGGGTACAAGCTCCTACGAGCAGTACTTC. Amino acids: CASSPRLGTSSYEQYF.

The V and J genes are TRBV28 and TRBJ2-1; TRBD2 might be the D (5 bases). V shed 2 bases and J shed 7 bases, with 6 bases lying between them. The CDR3 spans 12 residues. Germline V gene lookup returns CDR1 MDHEN and CDR2 SYDVKM. The CDR3 protein is CASSLEGNEQFF. As DNA, the CDR3 is TGTGCCAGCAGTTTAGAGGGTAATGAGCAGTTCTTC.

The chain joins TRBV18 to TRBJ1-4, with 10 bases matching TRBD1. The CDR3 has 16 residues. V trimming: 1 base; J trimming: 5 bases; junction bases outside the gene matches: 4. The germline gives CDR1 KGHSH, CDR2 LQKENI. Here the CDR3 reads CASSPLGTGANEKLFF. In DNA, the CDR3 is TGTGCCAGCTCACCACTGGGGACAGGGGCGAATGAAAAACTGTTTTTT.

This chain uses TRBV5-1 with TRBJ2-7; unclear D gene. This CDR3 region has 12 residues. Between the trimmed V and J ends, which lost 0 bases and 5 bases, there was a span of 6 bases. Germline CDR1 and CDR2: SGHRS and YFSETQ. In nucleotides, the CDR3 is TGCGCCAGCAGCTTGGCACATGACGAGCAGTACTTC. Protein: CASSLAHDEQYF.